Listed below are T cell receptor beta chains from one sample, sequenced in a study of OX40 agonist ivuxolimab in advanced cancers. Produced via immunoSEQ multiplex PCR; TCRdb's table is partial and in-frame only. The table includes 100,000 or so clones, around 86% detected once. The source was CD4+ or CD8+ T cells sorted from blood, collected in a trial of the OX40 agonist ivuxolimab. The source is an adult with an advanced solid tumor such as melanoma, head and neck, liver or kidney cancer. Each CDR3 is given with its conserved first and last residue. The order of the fields is clone size, D gene, V gene, J gene, CDR3 DNA, CDR3 protein. D genes are given only for firm matches. Clone size is not always given. Where it is, it says once, few, many or a class for expanded clones.

NA	TRBD2	TRBV27	TRBJ2-1	TGTGCCAGCACCCAACGGTGGCTAGCGGGGGTATCCTACAATGAGCAGTTCTTC	CASTQRWLAGVSYNEQFF
NA	TRBD1	TRBV7-4	TRBJ2-7	TGTGCCAGCACCTCACTACAGGGGGCCTACGAGCAGTACTTC	CASTSLQGAYEQYF
NA	TRBD1	TRBV15	TRBJ2-2	TGTGCCACCAGCAGAGATCTAGCAGGGGGGAACACCGGGGAGCTGTTTTTT	CATSRDLAGGNTGELFF
NA	NA	TRBV2	TRBJ2-4	TGTGCCAGCAGTGAAGAGAACATTCAGTACTTC	CASSEENIQYF
NA	NA	TRBV30	TRBJ1-5	TGTGCCTGGAGTGACCCGAGGGGGAGTCAGCCCCAGCATTTT	CAWSDPRGSQPQHF
NA	TRBD1	TRBV7-9	TRBJ1-1	TGTGCCAGCAGCTCGGCGACAGGGGGAGTCACTGAAGCTTTCTTT	CASSSATGGVTEAFF
NA	TRBD2	TRBV30	TRBJ2-3	TGTGCCTGGAGTTTGGGGCTAGCGGGGGGGTACTGGAGCACAGATACGCAGTATTTT	CAWSLGLAGGYWSTDTQYF
NA	NA	TRBV30	TRBJ1-4	TGTGCCTGGAGTGTAGGGTCCCAGGGTGGGGAAAAACTGTTTTTT	CAWSVGSQGGEKLFF
NA	NA	TRBV4-2	TRBJ2-6	TGTGCCAGCAGCCAAGATTATCGCAGGGCCGGGGCCAACGTCCTGACTTTC	CASSQDYRRAGANVLTF
NA	NA	TRBV14	TRBJ2-4	TGTGCCAGCAGCCAAGGTGGACCGAACATTCAGTACTTC	CASSQGGPNIQYF
NA	NA	TRBV7-2	TRBJ2-2	TGTGCCAGCAGCTTATCTCCCGGGGAGCTGTTTTTT	CASSLSPGELFF
NA	NA	TRBV5-1	TRBJ2-3	TGCGCCAGCAGCGCCCAGGGGCCAGATACGCAGTATTTT	CASSAQGPDTQYF
NA	NA	TRBV7-2	TRBJ1-2	TGTGCCAGCAGCTCGGGAGACGGCTATGGCTACACCTTC	CASSSGDGYGYTF
NA	NA	TRBV5-1	TRBJ1-2	TGCGCCAGCAGCCCCTACCTGGGGGGGGGCTACTATGGCTACACCTTC	CASSPYLGGGYYGYTF
few	TRBD1	TRBV6-5	TRBJ1-6	TGTGCCAGCAGTTCAAGACAGGGTCTACCCCTCCACTTT	CASSSRQGLPLHF
once	TRBD2	TRBV7-2	TRBJ2-1	TGTGCCAGCAGCCAAGGACTAGCGGGGGGGAGTGAGCAGTTCTTC	CASSQGLAGGSEQFF
NA	TRBD2	TRBV5-1	TRBJ2-7	TGCGCCAGCAGCCCGGGGGGATCCAGCTCCTACGAGCAGTACTTC	CASSPGGSSSYEQYF
NA	TRBD2	TRBV7-8	TRBJ2-6	TGTGCCAGCAGCCCCCGGACTAGCGGGGGAAGCTTCTCTGGGGCCAACGTCCTGACTTTC	CASSPRTSGGSFSGANVLTF
NA	NA	TRBV5-1	TRBJ2-3	TGCGCCAGCAGCCTATCAAGGGGTCGCACAGATACGCAGTATTTT	CASSLSRGRTDTQYF
NA	TRBD2	TRBV2	TRBJ2-1	TGTGCCAGCAGTACTCTAGCGGGGGGAGGGGATGAGCAGTTCTTC	CASSTLAGGGDEQFF
NA	NA	TRBV5-1	TRBJ1-1	TGCGCCAGCACCGAGAACCAGGGTGAAGCTTTCTTT	CASTENQGEAFF
NA	NA	TRBV10-3	TRBJ2-3	TGTGCCATCAGGGGGTCCGCGGATACGCAGTATTTT	CAIRGSADTQYF
NA	NA	TRBV27	TRBJ2-5	TGTGCCAGCAAGGCTCGAGAGACCCAGTACTTC	CASKARETQYF
NA	TRBD1	TRBV14	TRBJ1-2	TGTGCCAGCAGCCCCATGGACAGGGGAAATTATGGCTACACCTTC	CASSPMDRGNYGYTF
NA	NA	TRBV6-5	TRBJ1-3	TGTGCCAGCAGTCCCTCGGGGGGGTCTGGAAACACCATATATTTT	CASSPSGGSGNTIYF
NA	TRBD1	TRBV7-2	TRBJ1-1	TGTGCCAGCAGCCCCCAACAGGGGAGGGACACTGAAGCTTTCTTT	CASSPQQGRDTEAFF
NA	NA	TRBV6-4	TRBJ2-7	TGTGCCAGCAGTGACCCTCCGGCGGCTATACCTAGTGACGAGCAGTACTTC	CASSDPPAAIPSDEQYF
once	TRBD1	TRBV19	TRBJ1-1	TGTGCCAGTAGTATAGGCGCCCGGGACAGGGGAGATGAAGCTTTCTTT	CASSIGARDRGDEAFF
NA	TRBD1	TRBV10-3	TRBJ1-2	TGTGCCATCAGTCGAGGACAGGCGAACTATGGCTACACCTTC	CAISRGQANYGYTF